The 26 T cell receptor beta chains presented below share a single source sample, sequenced in a study of shared clonotypes between healthy human individuals. Measured with immunoSEQ multiplex PCR; TCRdb has only the in-frame clones, and not every one. The repertoire consists of approximately 1,500,000 clones, with roughly 96% occurring once and the leading ten covering 1% to 1.5%. Sequenced material: naive CD4+ T cells sorted from blood. Sample subset: CD45RA+ positively selected. Receptors originate from a man aged 25-45 years in good health.

J is TRBJ1-2 and V is TRBV21-1. TRBV21-1 is a known pseudogene. CDR3 length equals 17 residues. The CDR3 protein is CASTFHGPTGVNYGYTF. CDR3 in DNA: TGTGCCAGCACCTTTCACGGGCCGACGGGTGTTAACTATGGCTACACCTTC.

The chain employs TRBV5-5 and TRBJ2-1; 8 bases align to TRBD2. CDR1 is SGHKS, CDR2 YYEKEE, per germline (reference sequence). This CDR3 contains 20 residues. V lost 4 bases and J lost 5; bases outside the gene matches: 23. DNA for the CDR3: TGTGCCAGCAGCACTACCCCGAGTAGCGGGATAGTAACTAAACACAATGAGCAGTTCTTC. It yields the protein CASSTTPSSGIVTKHNEQFF.

V gene TRBV5-6 combines with J gene TRBJ1-3; unclear D gene. Germline assignment: CDR1 SGHDT and CDR2 YYEEEE. The CDR3 spans 13 residues. Trimming removed 0 bases from V and 4 bases from J, with 5 bases in between. Here the CDR3 DNA reads TGTGCCAGCAGCTTGGTGGCAGGAAACACCATATATTTT. This sequence encodes CASSLVAGNTIYF.

This rearrangement joins TRBV25-1 to TRBJ2-1; perhaps TRBD1 as D (6 bases). With 2 bases removed from V and 7 bases from J, the gap between germline ends came to 12 bases. The CDR3 runs 14 residues. Germline V gene lookup returns CDR1 MGHDK and CDR2 SYGVNS. The CDR3 spells CASSENRQVNEQFF. CDR3 DNA sequence: TGTGCCAGCAGTGAAAATCGACAGGTGAATGAGCAGTTCTTC.

The chain carries TRBV15 and TRBJ2-7; 9 bases are a match to TRBD2. The CDR3 covers 14 residues. Germline assignment: CDR1 LNHNV and CDR2 YYDKDF (reference sequence). The trim removed 3 bases at V and 3 bases at J, leaving 3 bases unmatched. The CDR3 loop reads CATSRGLALYEQYF. DNA of the CDR3: TGTGCCACCAGCAGGGGACTAGCTCTCTACGAGCAGTACTTC. Together with reference TRBV15 and TRBJ2-7, the CDR3 gives the full variable domain: DAMVIQNPRYQVTQFGKPVTLSCSQTLNHNVMYWYQQKSSQAPKLLFHYYDKDFNNEADTPDNFQSRRPNTSFCFLDIRSPGLGDTAMYLCATSRGLALYEQYFGPGTRLTVT.

J is TRBJ1-3 and V is TRBV27; tentative D call: TRBD1 (5 bases). Trimming stripped 4 bases from V and 0 bases from J, with 13 bases between. The CDR3 spans 16 residues. Per germline, CDR1 MNHEY and CDR2 SMNVEV (reference sequence). The CDR3 DNA sequence: TGTGCCAGCAGTTCCGGGACGTCGAGCTCTGGAAACACCATATATTTT. The encoded protein is CASSSGTSSSGNTIYF.

In its sample, this clone was seen once. The rearrangement joins TRBV7-6 to TRBJ2-7, with D tentatively TRBD1 (6 bases). V lost 4 bases, J lost 0 bases, and 13 bases lay in between. Germline CDR1 SGHVS, CDR2 FNYEAQ. The CDR3 runs 15 residues. Here the CDR3 DNA reads TGTGCCAGCAGCTCAATAAGGGGGAGCTCCTACGAGCAGTACTTC. It translates to CASSSIRGSSYEQYF.

The CDR3 DNA sequence: TGTGCCAGCAGTTTATACGCTAAAAAGTACGAGCAGTACTTC. Its protein is CASSLYAKKYEQYF. V usage is TRBV27 and J usage is TRBJ2-7; D unresolved. CDR3 length: 14 amino acids. Germline V gene sequence: CDR1 MNHEY, CDR2 SMNVEV (reference sequence). Trimming removed 1 base at V and 4 bases at J, with 11 bases between.

The J gene is TRBJ2-2, the V gene TRBV18; 7 bases agree with TRBD1. With V trimmed by 3 bases and J by 2 bases, 9 bases remained unmatched. CDR3 length equals 17 residues. Germline CDR1 KGHSH, CDR2 LQKENI. DNA for the CDR3: TGTGCCAGCTCACCGATCTCCGGGACAGTAAACACCGGGGAGCTGTTTTTT. Its protein product is CASSPISGTVNTGELFF.

J is TRBJ2-3 and V is TRBV25-1; possibly TRBD1 for D (6 bases). Germline CDR1 is MGHDK and CDR2 is SYGVNS. V was cut by 7 bases and J by 11 bases, with 13 bases left in between. The CDR3 contains 11 residues. The CDR3 is CASTGAVGQYF. DNA of the CDR3: TGTGCCAGCACAGGGGCCGTAGGGCAGTATTTT.

The chain uses TRBV15 and TRBJ2-3, with a possible D match to TRBD2 (6 bases). This CDR3 spans 15 amino acids. CDR1 is LNHNV, CDR2 YYDKDF, per germline (reference sequence). Trimming pared 1 base from V and 6 bases from J, leaving 14 bases between. The CDR3 sequence: CATSRARSREDTQYF. The CDR3, as DNA: TGTGCCACCAGCAGAGCCCGCTCCCGGGAGGATACGCAGTATTTT. The whole variable domain, remainder taken from reference TRBV15 and TRBJ2-3, is DAMVIQNPRYQVTQFGKPVTLSCSQTLNHNVMYWYQQKSSQAPKLLFHYYDKDFNNEADTPDNFQSRRPNTSFCFLDIRSPGLGDTAMYLCATSRARSREDTQYFGPGTRLTVL.

The chain employs TRBV5-5 and TRBJ2-2; possible D gene TRBD1, 5 bases. V was trimmed by 4 bases and J by 1 base, leaving 8 bases between them. Per the germline V gene, CDR1 is SGHKS and CDR2 is YYEKEE (reference sequence). This CDR3 contains 14 residues. This chain's CDR3 is CASSQGWNTGELFF. The CDR3 coding sequence is TGTGCCAGCAGCCAGGGATGGAACACCGGGGAGCTGTTTTTT.

The chain couples TRBV5-4 to TRBJ2-1; 8 bases line up with TRBD1. V was clipped by 4 bases and J by 3 bases; unmatched bases: 9. The CDR3 is 16 amino acids. CDR1 is SGHNT and CDR2 is YYREEE in the germline V gene (reference sequence). The CDR3 DNA is TGTGCCAGCAGCCCGCAGGGGGCGGGAAACTACAATGAGCAGTTCTTC. This codes for CASSPQGAGNYNEQFF.

In DNA, the CDR3 is TGTGCCAGCGCCCCTAGGGGATGGGGCAACACTGAAGCTTTCTTT. The encoded protein is CASAPRGWGNTEAFF. The chain is built from TRBV2 and TRBJ1-1; tentative D call: TRBD1 (5 bases). With 8 bases removed from V and 2 bases from J, the gap between germline ends came to 18 bases. CDR3 length equals 15 residues. Germline CDR1 SNHLY, CDR2 FYNNEI. Combining the CDR3 with reference TRBV2 and TRBJ1-1 gives the whole variable domain EPEVTQTPSHQVTQMGQEVILRCVPISNHLYFYWYRQILGQKVEFLVSFYNNEISEKSEIFDDQFSVERPDGSNFTLKIRSTKLEDSAMYFCASAPRGWGNTEAFFGQGTRLTVV.

The CDR3 nucleotides are TGTGCCATCAGGCTAGCGGTCATCACAGATACGCAGTATTTT. The encoded protein is CAIRLAVITDTQYF. The chain joins TRBV10-3 to TRBJ2-3, with 7 bases that match TRBD2. Germline assignment: CDR1 ENHRY and CDR2 SYGVKD. V lost 6 bases, J lost 2 bases, and 5 bases stayed unmatched. CDR3 size: 14 residues.

The V gene is TRBV25-1, the J gene TRBJ2-5; possible D gene TRBD2, 5 bases. The CDR3 sequence is 13 residues long. The V gene lost 8 bases and the J gene lost 2 bases, with 12 bases spanning the gap. The germline V gene encodes CDR1 MGHDK and CDR2 SYGVNS. CDR3 nucleotides: TGTGCCAGCTCCCTAGCAGCTCAAGAGACCCAGTACTTC. Amino acids: CASSLAAQETQYF.

The chain links TRBV28 to TRBJ2-2; D might be TRBD1 or TRBD2, each matching 6 bases. This CDR3 comprises 13 residues. V lost 7 bases, J lost 6 bases, and 12 bases lay in between. CDR1 MDHEN and CDR2 SYDVKM come from the germline V gene. The CDR3 here is CASTWGAAGELFF. The CDR3, as DNA: TGTGCCAGCACGTGGGGGGCGGCCGGGGAGCTGTTTTTT.

The chain uses TRBV4-3 and TRBJ1-3; weak D call: TRBD1 (5 bases). CDR1 is LGHNA and CDR2 is YSLEER in the germline V gene. The CDR3 sequence is 17 residues long. V was cut by 2 bases and J by 4 bases, with 18 bases left in between. DNA for the CDR3: TGCGCCAGCAGCCAATATTACCGGGACGGGGTGGGAAACACCATATATTTT. Its protein product is CASSQYYRDGVGNTIYF.

This clone has just one count. This chain connects TRBV4-3 to TRBJ2-7; 15 positions agree with TRBD2. The CDR3 runs to 17 residues. With V trimmed by 5 bases and J by 4 bases, 9 bases remained unmatched. CDR1 is LGHNA and CDR2 is YSLEER in the germline V gene. DNA for the CDR3: TGCGCCAGCAGCTACGGACTAGCGGGAGGGCCGGGGTACGAGCAGTACTTC. Translation: CASSYGLAGGPGYEQYF.

V is TRBV19 and J is TRBJ1-5; D is uncertain. The CDR3 consists of 13 residues. V lost 4 bases, J lost 7 bases, and 11 bases lay in between. CDR1 is LNHDA and CDR2 is SQIVND in the germline V gene (reference sequence). CDR3 bases: TGTGCCAGTAGTACAATACCCCCACAGCCCCAGCATTTT. Residues: CASSTIPPQPQHF.

J is TRBJ2-2 and V is TRBV9, with D tentatively TRBD1 or TRBD2 (5 bases each). With 0 bases removed from V and 2 bases from J, the gap between germline ends came to 11 bases. The CDR3 is 16 amino acids. The V gene's germline CDR1 is SGDLS and CDR2 YYNGEE. Here the CDR3 DNA reads TGTGCCAGCAGCGTAGCGGGGACCCATAACACCGGGGAGCTGTTTTTT. Translating gives CASSVAGTHNTGELFF. The full variable domain, with the rest looked up from reference TRBV9 and TRBJ2-2, is DSGVTQTPKHLITATGQRVTLRCSPRSGDLSVYWYQQSLDQGLQFLIQYYNGEERAKGNILERFSAQQFPDLHSELNLSSLELGDSALYFCASSVAGTHNTGELFFGEGSRLTVL.

The rearrangement joins TRBV6-1 to TRBJ2-5, with TRBD1 matching 8 bases. TRBJ2-7 explains the end of the DNA better; the J call may be wrong. The CDR3 length is 14 residues. The V gene's germline CDR1 is MNHNS and CDR2 SASEGT. CDR3 sequence (DNA): TGTGCCAGCCAACCGGGACAGGTGTACTACGAGCAGTACTTC. This sequence encodes CASQPGQVYYEQYF.

This chain joins TRBV5-6 and TRBJ1-5; maybe TRBD1 (5 bases). The CDR3 contains 13 residues. Trimming removed 4 bases at V and 8 bases at J, with 13 bases between. CDR1 is SGHDT and CDR2 is YYEEEE in the germline V gene. Written as DNA, the CDR3 is TGTGCCAGCAGCCGGGACTCGGCGAAGCCCCAGCATTTT. It yields the protein CASSRDSAKPQHF. Variable domain in full (rest from reference TRBV5-6 and TRBJ1-5): DAGVTQSPTHLIKTRGQQVTLRCSPKSGHDTVSWYQQALGQGPQFIFQYYEEEERQRGNFPDRFSGHQFPNYSSELNVNALLLGDSALYLCASSRDSAKPQHFGDGTRLSIL.

This chain links TRBV6-5 with TRBJ2-5; 15 bases fit TRBD2. This CDR3 is built from 15 residues. V lost 6 bases and J lost 5; bases outside the gene matches: 4. The germline CDR1 and CDR2 sequences are MNHEY and SVGAGI. The CDR3 coding sequence is TGTGCCAGCAGACGGGGGACTAGCGGGGGGGAGACCCAGTACTTC. Translated: CASRRGTSGGETQYF.

This chain links TRBV6-6 with TRBJ1-2; no firm D call. The CDR3 runs to 10 residues. Germline V CDR1 and CDR2: MNHNY, SVGAGI (reference sequence). V dropped 4 bases and J dropped 7 bases, with 4 bases sitting between them. The CDR3 here is CASSLSGYTF. CDR3 nucleotide sequence: TGTGCCAGCAGTTTGAGTGGCTACACCTTC.

V gene TRBV6-1 combines with J gene TRBJ1-2; TRBD1 agrees at 9 bases. The CDR3 has 18 amino acids. The trim removed 0 bases at V and 5 bases at J, leaving 13 bases unmatched. Per the germline V gene, CDR1 is MNHNS and CDR2 is SASEGT. CDR3 DNA: TGTGCCAGCAGTGAAGCGCGGACAGGGGTGTTCGGAGATTATGGCTACACCTTC. Encoded protein: CASSEARTGVFGDYGYTF.